The sequence of this T cell receptor (beta chain) was determined in a study of glioma-infiltrating T cells. General study results and limits: Very few CDR3 sequences were shared between tissue and blood. Tissue-blood divergence was below expectation in non-neoplastic patients, above in gliomas.

Many counts were recorded for this clonotype. As yet, its antigen is unknown. TCR alpha and beta CDR3 regions were amplified from RNA using iRepertoire nested multiplex PCR. For one-step reverse transcription and amplification, roughly 100-400 ng of tissue mRNA or PBMC total RNA was used. TCRdb re-analysed the multiplex PCR reads in MiXCR, keeping a single row per CDR3 protein. Of about 110,000 distinct CDR3 sequences listed, approximately 26% were seen once; the top ten hold 35%. The length of the CDR3 is 15 residues. Deletions cut 8 bases from V and 1 base from J, with 15 bases between. Looked up from germline, CDR1 is MNHNS and CDR2 is SASEGT.

Sample: glioma tissue, nonneoplastic brain tissue, or PBMCs (not recorded which). The chain is built from TRBV6-1 and TRBJ2-1, with a weak D call TRBD2 (6 bases). The origin of this receptor is a human donor with low-grade glioma or glioblastoma, undergoing nonglioma brain surgery, or in good health (not recorded which). DNA of the CDR3: TGTGCCAGCGGCCCTCGACTAGGGTCCTACAATGAGCAGTTCTTC. Translation: CASGPRLGSYNEQFF.